A selection of T cell receptor beta chains follows, all from one sample in a study of molecular identifiers for immune sequencing clone quantification. TCRdb re-analysed the PCR reads in MiXCR, keeping a single row per CDR3 protein. Among about 100,000 distinct CDR3 sequences listed, 35% were seen once. Sequenced input: naive CD8+ T cells from blood, with Jurkat cell RNA spiked in. The receptors shown here come from a human donor in good health. Some libraries in this study had Jurkat cell RNA spiked in. The CDR3 runs from the conserved cysteine through the conserved F or W. Each record gives: J gene, clone size, V gene, D gene, CDR3 DNA, CDR3 protein. The D gene is left open where the match is weak. The size of a clone is reported for some rows only, either as once, few or many, or as a class for expanded clones.

>TRBJ2-5|few|TRBV5-1|.
TGCGCCAGCAGCTCCCGTGCGGGAGAGACCCAGTACTTC
CASSSRAGETQYF
>TRBJ2-7|.|TRBV20-1|TRBD2
TGCAGTGCAGCGGAGGGAGGGTACGAGCAGTACTTC
CSAAEGGYEQYF
>TRBJ1-5|few|TRBV5-6|.
TGTGCCAGCAGCTTGGTGGCAGGGAATCAGCCCCAGCATTTT
CASSLVAGNQPQHF
>TRBJ2-1|.|TRBV4-1|TRBD2
TGCGCCAGCAGCCAAGAAGGATTAGCGGGCAATGAGCAGTTCTTC
CASSQEGLAGNEQFF
>TRBJ2-5|.|TRBV4-1|TRBD1
TGCGCCAGCAGCCAGCACAGGGGGCCAGAGACCCAGTACTTC
CASSQHRGPETQYF
>TRBJ2-7|many|TRBV28|TRBD2
TGTGCCAGCAGCGGACTAGCGGCCCAGGGCTACGAGCAGTACTTC
CASSGLAAQGYEQYF
>TRBJ1-1|few|TRBV28|.
TGTGCCAGCAGTTTTACGGTTTTGGGCACTGAAGCTTTCTTT
CASSFTVLGTEAFF
>TRBJ1-3|.|TRBV28|.
TGTGCCAGCAGACGACAGGAGAGCTCTGGAAACACCATATATTTT
CASRRQESSGNTIYF
>TRBJ1-1|.|TRBV29-1|TRBD1
TGCAGTGCAGGGGGCGTAATTAAGAACACTGAAGCTTTCTTT
CSAGGVIKNTEAFF
>TRBJ2-3|few|TRBV27|TRBD2
TGTGCCAGCAGTAATAGCGGGAGAGCGCAGTATTTT
CASSNSGRAQYF
>TRBJ2-5|.|TRBV5-4|.
TGTGCCAGCAGCAGGGACAAGGAGACCCAGTACTTC
CASSRDKETQYF
>TRBJ1-4|few|TRBV7-8|.
TGTGCCAGCAGCTTAGCACCACTGGGTATTAATGAAAAACTGTTTTTT
CASSLAPLGINEKLFF
>TRBJ2-7|few|TRBV5-4|.
TGTGCCAGCAGCTCGGACGGCGGCAACGAGCAGTACTTC
CASSSDGGNEQYF
>TRBJ2-2|few|TRBV9|.
TGTGTCAGCACCTGGGAGCTAGCGAACACCGGGGAGCTGTTTTTT
CVSTWELANTGELFF
>TRBJ1-4|.|TRBV9|.
TGTGCCAGCAGCGCCGCAGCTAATGAAAAACTGTTTTTT
CASSAAANEKLFF
>TRBJ1-6|many|TRBV7-2|TRBD1
TGTGCCAGCAGGGGACAGGGGATGGTTTCACCCCTCCACTTT
CASRGQGMVSPLHF
>TRBJ2-5|many|TRBV6-2/TRBV6-3|.
TGTGCCAGCACCACGGCGGAGACCCAGTACTTC
CASTTAETQYF
>TRBJ2-1|.|TRBV25-1|.
TGTGCCAGCAGTGAATGGCATGAGCAGTTCTTC
CASSEWHEQFF
>TRBJ1-1|few|TRBV28|.
TGTGCCAGCAGTTTAGTATCCTCCCCCACAACTGAAGCTTTCTTT
CASSLVSSPTTEAFF
>TRBJ2-7|.|TRBV29-1|TRBD2
TGCAGCGTTCTCTTAGCGGGAGTGTACGAGCAGTACTTC
CSVLLAGVYEQYF
>TRBJ2-7|.|TRBV12-3/TRBV12-4|TRBD2
TGTGCCAGCAGCCATGGAGCGGGACGTTACGAGCAGTACTTC
CASSHGAGRYEQYF
>TRBJ1-5|few|TRBV6-2/TRBV6-3|TRBD1
TGTGCCAGCCGGCCCTGGACAGGGCCGCGTAGCAATCAGCCCCAGCATTTT
CASRPWTGPRSNQPQHF
>TRBJ2-7|.|TRBV27|.
TGTGCCAGCAGTGAGCTAGGGGTTTACGAGCAGTACTTC
CASSELGVYEQYF
>TRBJ1-1|many|TRBV28|TRBD1
TGTGCCAGCAGTTTAGGACAGGGGGGCACTGAAGCTTTCTTT
CASSLGQGGTEAFF
>TRBJ2-7|.|TRBV5-5|TRBD1
TGTGCCAGCAGCTGGACAGGGGAAGAGCAGTACTTC
CASSWTGEEQYF
>TRBJ1-2|few|TRBV6-5|TRBD1
TGTGCCAGCAGCCCAGGGGGCTTTGGCTACACCTTC
CASSPGGFGYTF
>TRBJ2-7|few|TRBV28|TRBD1
TGTGCCAGCAGTTCCCGGGACAGTGTCCGCCTACGTTTAACCTACGAGCAGTACTTC
CASSSRDSVRLRLTYEQYF
>TRBJ1-1|.|TRBV11-2|TRBD1
TGTGCCAGCAGTAAATTTCCGGGACAGGGCGCGAATACTGAAGCTCTCTTT
CASSKFPGQGANTEALF
>TRBJ1-6|.|TRBV28|.
TGTGCCAGCTGTTTCGGAAGAGGGAATAATTCACCCCTCCACTTT
CASCFGRGNNSPLHF
>TRBJ2-1|few|TRBV7-9|.
TGTGCCAGCAGCTTTATTTTAGGGGTAGCGCCCGAGCAGTTCTTC
CASSFILGVAPEQFF
>TRBJ1-5|many|TRBV20-1|.
TGCAGTTCAGGGACTCAGCCCCAGCATTTT
CSSGTQPQHF
>TRBJ2-3|.|TRBV12-3/TRBV12-4|.
TGTGCCAGCAGCCCAGGGTTCACAGATACGCAGTATTTT
CASSPGFTDTQYF
>TRBJ2-7|.|TRBV12-3/TRBV12-4|.
TGTGCCAGCAGCCTAAACTACTACGAGCAGTACTTC
CASSLNYYEQYF
>TRBJ2-7|few|TRBV5-6|TRBD2
TGTGCCAGCAGCCCGGGACTAGGAGGCTACGAGCAGTACTTC
CASSPGLGGYEQYF
>TRBJ1-1|many|TRBV29-1|.
TGCAGCGTTGAAGAAAGGTCAGCCGATGAAGCTTTCTTT
CSVEERSADEAFF
>TRBJ2-5|few|TRBV2|TRBD2
TGTGCCAGCAGAGGCGGGGGGCCCTCCTTAAAAGATACCCAGTACTTC
CASRGGGPSLKDTQYF
>TRBJ2-7|.|TRBV28|.
TGTGCCAGCAGATTAAGTCAGGAGATTATAGTAACGCAGTACTTC
CASRLSQEIIVTQYF